The next 2 T cell receptor beta chains were all read from a single sample in a study of OX40 agonist ivuxolimab in advanced cancers. Clones were read by immunoSEQ multiplex PCR, and TCRdb kept only the in-frame ones, dropping some. The table records under 65,000 clones, approximately 90% of them present only once. Sequencing was performed on CD4+ or CD8+ T cells sorted from blood, taken in a trial of the OX40 agonist ivuxolimab. The receptors stem from an adult with an advanced solid tumor such as melanoma, head and neck, liver or kidney cancer.

V usage is TRBV7-2 and J usage is TRBJ2-3, with 7 bases identical to TRBD2. V shed 2 bases, J shed 4 bases, and the junction held 3 bases outside the gene matches. The CDR3 totals 14 residues. Germline assignment: CDR1 SGHTA and CDR2 FQGNSA. The CDR3 bases are TGTGCCAGCAGCTTACTAGCGGCTCCAGATACGCAGTATTTT. Translated: CASSLLAAPDTQYF. The variable domain in full, with the rest retrieved from reference TRBV7-2 and TRBJ2-3, is GAGVSQSPSNKVTEKGKDVELRCDPISGHTALYWYRQSLGQGLEFLIYFQGNSAPDKSGLPSDRFSAERTGGSVSTLTIQRTQQEDSAVYLCASSLLAAPDTQYFGPGTRLTVL.

This chain uses TRBV6-1 with TRBJ2-1; 7 bases align to TRBD2. Germline V gene sequence: CDR1 MNHNS, CDR2 SASEGT. With 9 bases clipped from V and 0 bases from J, the junction kept 8 bases outside the gene matches. This CDR3 is 15 amino acids long. The CDR3, as DNA: TGTGCCAGTACTCTAGCGGCTAGCTCCTACAATGAGCAGTTCTTC. Amino acid sequence: CASTLAASSYNEQFF.